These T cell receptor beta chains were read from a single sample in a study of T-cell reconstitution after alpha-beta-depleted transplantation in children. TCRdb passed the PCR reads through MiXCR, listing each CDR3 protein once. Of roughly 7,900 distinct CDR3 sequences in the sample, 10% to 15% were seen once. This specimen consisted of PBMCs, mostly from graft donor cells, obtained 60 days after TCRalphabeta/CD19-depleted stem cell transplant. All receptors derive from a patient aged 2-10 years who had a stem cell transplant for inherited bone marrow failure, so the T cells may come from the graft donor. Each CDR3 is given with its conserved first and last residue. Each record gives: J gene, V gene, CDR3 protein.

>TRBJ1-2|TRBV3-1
CASSQVGGDQYYGYTF
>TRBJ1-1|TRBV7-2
CASSLVGGQGGTEAFF
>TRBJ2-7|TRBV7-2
CASSPWTSRKNEQYF
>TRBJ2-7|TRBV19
CASSIRRASPYEQYF
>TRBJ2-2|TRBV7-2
CASSLSGPWGGELFF
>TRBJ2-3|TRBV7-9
CASSPGLAGSTDTQYF
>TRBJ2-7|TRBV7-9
CASTDPGTSYEQYF
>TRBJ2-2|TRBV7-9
CASSLDYGTANTGELFF
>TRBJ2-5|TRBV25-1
CASSGPISRETQYF
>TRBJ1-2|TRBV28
CASRRMGGTNYGYTF
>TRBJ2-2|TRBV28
CASSYRGTGELFF
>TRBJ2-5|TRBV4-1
CASSQRLAGGWYQETQYF
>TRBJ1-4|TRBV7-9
CASSLTPAWGQRTNEKLFF
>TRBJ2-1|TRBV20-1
CSATGSGSWGASYNEQFF
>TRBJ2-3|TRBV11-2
CASSRWTSALSTDTQYF
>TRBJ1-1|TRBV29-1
CSAGIRGTEAFF
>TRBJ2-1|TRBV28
CASSLLAGGPYNEQFF
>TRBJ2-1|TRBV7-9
CASSVRTSPYNEQFF
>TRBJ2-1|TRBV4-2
CASSQVLAGGGEQFF
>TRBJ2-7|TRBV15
CATSRGRVYEQYF
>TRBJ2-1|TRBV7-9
CASSFPGPPSADEQFF
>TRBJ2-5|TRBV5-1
CASSRTSVETQYF
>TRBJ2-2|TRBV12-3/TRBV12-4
CASRHRGLNTGELFF
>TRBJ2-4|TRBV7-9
CASSSLVAKNIQYF
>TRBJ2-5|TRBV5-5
CASGPGPGGRETQYF
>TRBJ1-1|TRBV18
CASSPLQGVITEAFF
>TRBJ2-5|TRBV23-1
CASRTGSEGDATQYF
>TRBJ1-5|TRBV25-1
CASYRGSQPQHF
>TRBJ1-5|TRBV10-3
CAISGGTGQTQPQHF
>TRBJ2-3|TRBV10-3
CAARGDTQYF
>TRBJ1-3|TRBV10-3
CAIRQGAGNTIYF
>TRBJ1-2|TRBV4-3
CASQELSEDGYTF
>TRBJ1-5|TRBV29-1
CSVVLGTLWEDQPQHF
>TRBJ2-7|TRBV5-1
CASSLGDRDEQYF
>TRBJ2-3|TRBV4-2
CASSQDLRTSGKDTQYF
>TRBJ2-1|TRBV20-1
CSARRGQGDNEQFF
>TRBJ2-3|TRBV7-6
CASSLGYTQYF
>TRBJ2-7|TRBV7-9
CASSLMTGGEQYF
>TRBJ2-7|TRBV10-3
CASHMNLRDSSEQYF
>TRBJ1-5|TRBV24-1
CGALFGASNQPQHF
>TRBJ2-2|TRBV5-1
CASSPGQGGELFF
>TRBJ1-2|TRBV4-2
CASSLGALYGYTF
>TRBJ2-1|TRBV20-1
CSARDLAGYNEQFF
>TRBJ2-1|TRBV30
CAWSVGGSRNEQFF
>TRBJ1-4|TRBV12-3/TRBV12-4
CASRYNEEKLFF
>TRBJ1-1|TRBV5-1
CASSLRTGITEAFF
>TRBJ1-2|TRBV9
CASRSGRNYGYTF
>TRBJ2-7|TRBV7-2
CASSLTGTSEQYF
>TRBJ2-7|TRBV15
CATSRASGEQYF
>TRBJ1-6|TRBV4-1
CASSPRRRDTYNSPLHF
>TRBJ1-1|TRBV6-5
CASSSVGQTNEAFF
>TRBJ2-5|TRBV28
CASRRLAGGPETQYF
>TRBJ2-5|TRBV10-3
CAISDGGEQETQYF
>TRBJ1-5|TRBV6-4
CASSDSFPGNQPQHF